This record concerns one T cell receptor beta chain sequence. Germline loops: CDR1 SEHNR, CDR2 FQNEAQ (reference sequence). This CDR3 comprises 13 residues. Trimming left V 2 bases short and J 3 bases short, with 8 bases between. This sample is part of a study of blood T cell repertoires in COVID-19. Using immunoSEQ multiplex PCR, the repertoire was profiled, and TCRdb retains in-frame clones only, with some absent. The table shows tens of thousands of clones, with around 91% occurring only once. Sequencing used peripheral blood. The clonotype comes from a man aged 45-65 years with active COVID-19. The chain employs TRBV7-9 and TRBJ2-7; D remains unclear. The CDR3 loop is CASSLNAYYEQYF. CDR3 in DNA: TGTGCCAGCAGCTTAAACGCCTACTACGAGCAGTACTTC.